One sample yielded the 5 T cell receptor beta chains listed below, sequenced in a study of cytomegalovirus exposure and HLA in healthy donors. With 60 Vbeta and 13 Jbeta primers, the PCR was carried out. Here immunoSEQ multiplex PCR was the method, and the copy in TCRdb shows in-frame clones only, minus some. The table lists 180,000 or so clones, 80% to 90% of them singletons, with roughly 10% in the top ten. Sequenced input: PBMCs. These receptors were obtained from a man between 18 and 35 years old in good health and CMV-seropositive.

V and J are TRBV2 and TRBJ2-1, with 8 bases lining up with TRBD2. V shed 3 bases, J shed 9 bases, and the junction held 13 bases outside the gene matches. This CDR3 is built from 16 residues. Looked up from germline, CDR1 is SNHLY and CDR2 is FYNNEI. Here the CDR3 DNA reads TGTGCCAGCAGTGAGGCCCGTACTAGCGGTGCGAGTGAGCAGTTCTTC. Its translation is CASSEARTSGASEQFF.

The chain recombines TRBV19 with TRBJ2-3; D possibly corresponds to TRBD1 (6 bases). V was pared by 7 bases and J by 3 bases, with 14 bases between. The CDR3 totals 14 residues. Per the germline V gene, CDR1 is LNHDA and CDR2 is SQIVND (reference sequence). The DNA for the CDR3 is TGTGCCAGTACACAGGGCGGGTGGACAGATACGCAGTATTTT. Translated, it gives CASTQGGWTDTQYF.

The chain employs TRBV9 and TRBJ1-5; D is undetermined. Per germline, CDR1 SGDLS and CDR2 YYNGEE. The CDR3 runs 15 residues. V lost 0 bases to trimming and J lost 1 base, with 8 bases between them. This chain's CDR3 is CASSVAKKSNQPQHF. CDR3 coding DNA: TGTGCCAGCAGCGTAGCTAAGAAGAGCAATCAGCCCCAGCATTTT.

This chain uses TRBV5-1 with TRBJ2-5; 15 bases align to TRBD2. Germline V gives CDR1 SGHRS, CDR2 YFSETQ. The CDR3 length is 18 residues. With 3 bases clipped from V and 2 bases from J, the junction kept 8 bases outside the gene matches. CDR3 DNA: TGCGCCAGCAGCTATGGGACTAGCGGGGGGCTTACTCAAGAGACCCAGTACTTC. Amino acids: CASSYGTSGGLTQETQYF.

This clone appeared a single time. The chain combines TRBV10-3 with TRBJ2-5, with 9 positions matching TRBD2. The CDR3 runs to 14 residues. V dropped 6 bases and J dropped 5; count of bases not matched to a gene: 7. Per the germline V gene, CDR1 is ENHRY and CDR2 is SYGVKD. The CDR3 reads CAISPSSGAETQYF. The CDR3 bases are TGTGCCATCAGCCCTTCTAGCGGGGCCGAGACCCAGTACTTC.